These 2 T cell receptor beta chains were sequenced from one sample in a study of PD-1 blockade in classical Hodgkin lymphoma. After autologous stem cell transplantation all patients relapsed, and prior brentuximab vedotin exposure differed between cohorts. Profiling relied on immunoSEQ multiplex PCR, and the TCRdb table lists in-frame clones only, not all of them. The sample shows some 20,000 clones, around 84% of them seen only once. The sample was peripheral blood mononuclear cells (PBMCs), taken at baseline. Receptor source: a human donor with classical Hodgkin lymphoma.

The genes are TRBV10-3 and TRBJ1-3; D may be TRBD1 (5 bases). CDR3 length: 13 residues. Trimming shortened V by 6 bases and J by 0 bases, and 6 bases separated the two germline ends. CDR1 is ENHRY and CDR2 is SYGVKD in the germline V gene. Written as DNA, the CDR3 is TGTGCCATCAGCGACAGCTCTGGAAACACCATATATTTT. Translated: CAISDSSGNTIYF.

This clone was recorded only once. The chain has TRBV18 and TRBJ1-3; weak D call: TRBD1 (6 bases). The CDR3 sequence is 17 residues long. Trimming removed 3 bases from V and 0 bases from J, with 15 bases in between. Per the germline V gene, CDR1 is KGHSH and CDR2 is LQKENI. The CDR3, as DNA: TGTGCCAGCTCACCCAAAGGGGACACAAGCTCTGGAAACACCATATATTTT. Translated: CASSPKGDTSSGNTIYF.